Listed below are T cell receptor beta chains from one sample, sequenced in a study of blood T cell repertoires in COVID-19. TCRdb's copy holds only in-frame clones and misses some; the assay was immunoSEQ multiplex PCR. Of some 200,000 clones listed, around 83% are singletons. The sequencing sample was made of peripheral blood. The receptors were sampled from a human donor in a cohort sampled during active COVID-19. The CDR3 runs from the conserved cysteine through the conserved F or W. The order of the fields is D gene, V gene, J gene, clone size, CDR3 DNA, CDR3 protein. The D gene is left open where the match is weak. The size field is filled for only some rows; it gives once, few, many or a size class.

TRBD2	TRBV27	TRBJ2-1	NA	TGTGCCAGCAGACTAGCGGGAGGAAGAGAGCAGTTCTTC	CASRLAGGREQFF
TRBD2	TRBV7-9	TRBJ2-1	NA	TGTGCCAGCAGCTCACCGGGACTAGCGGGGGACAATGAGCAGTTCTTC	CASSSPGLAGDNEQFF
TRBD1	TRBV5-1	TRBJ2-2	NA	TGCGCCAGCAGCTCGATACAGGGGGCCGGGGAGCTGTTTTTT	CASSSIQGAGELFF
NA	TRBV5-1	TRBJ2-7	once	TGCGCCAGCAGCTTCTCAGGGCACGAGCAGTACTTC	CASSFSGHEQYF
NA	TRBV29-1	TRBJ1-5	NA	TGCAGCGCCCTGCCGACAGGAACTAATCAGCCCCAGCATTTT	CSALPTGTNQPQHF
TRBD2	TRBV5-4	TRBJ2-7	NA	TGTGCCAGCAGCCCCGGGACTAGCCGCTTTGAGCAGTACTTC	CASSPGTSRFEQYF
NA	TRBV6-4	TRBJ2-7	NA	TGTGCCAGCAGTGACAGGAGTCGCGGGACCGAGCAGTACTTC	CASSDRSRGTEQYF
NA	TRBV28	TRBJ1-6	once	TGTGCCAGCAGTTTGCCCGGGGCCTATAATTCACCCCTCCACTTT	CASSLPGAYNSPLHF
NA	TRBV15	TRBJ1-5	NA	TGTGCCACCAGCAGGACTCGGGAGCGTCAGCCCCAGCATTTT	CATSRTRERQPQHF
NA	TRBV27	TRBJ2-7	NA	TGTGCCAGCAAGTCCGGGGTCTTCGGCGAGCAGTACTTC	CASKSGVFGEQYF
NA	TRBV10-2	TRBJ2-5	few	TGCGCCAGCAGTGATACGGGAGTTGCGGGAGAGACCCAGTACTTC	CASSDTGVAGETQYF
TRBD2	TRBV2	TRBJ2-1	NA	TGTGCCAGCAGGGGGACTTCAGCTAGCGGGAGTATCTATGAGCAGTTCTTC	CASRGTSASGSIYEQFF
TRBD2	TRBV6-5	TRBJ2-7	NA	TGTGCCAGCTTCGGGACTAGCGGACCTTTAGGAGAGCAGTACTTC	CASFGTSGPLGEQYF
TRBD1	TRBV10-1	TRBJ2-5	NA	TGCGCCAGCAGTCAGGACAGGGTCCAAGAGACCCAGTACTTC	CASSQDRVQETQYF
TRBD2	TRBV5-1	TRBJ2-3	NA	TGCGCCAGCAGCGGTAGCGGGAGCCCCACAGATACGCAGTATTTT	CASSGSGSPTDTQYF
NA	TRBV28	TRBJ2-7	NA	TGTGCCAGCAGTTTACGCGGGACGGCTCGGCGCGAGCAGTACTTC	CASSLRGTARREQYF
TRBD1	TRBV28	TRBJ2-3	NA	TGTGCCAGCAGTACGACAGGGGGAAGGGACGGGACAGATACGCAGTATTTT	CASSTTGGRDGTDTQYF
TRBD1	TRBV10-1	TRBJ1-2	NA	TGCGCCAACCCACCGGGACAGGGGGGTCGGTATGGCTACACCTTC	CANPPGQGGRYGYTF
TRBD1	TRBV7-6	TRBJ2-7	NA	TGTGCCAGCAGCTCCCACAGATCGGACAGGGGGCATGGCCCTGAGCAGTACTTC	CASSSHRSDRGHGPEQYF
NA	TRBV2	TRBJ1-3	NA	TGTGCCAGCAGTGACAGGTCGGCTGGAAACACCATATATTTT	CASSDRSAGNTIYF
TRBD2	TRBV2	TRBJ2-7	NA	TGTGCCAGCAGTCTAAACCTACCGGGGGGGAGCTCCTACGAGCAGTACTTC	CASSLNLPGGSSYEQYF
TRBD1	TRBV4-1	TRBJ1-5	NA	TGCGCCAGCAGCTTGACAGGGGAATTTCAGCCCCAGCATTTT	CASSLTGEFQPQHF
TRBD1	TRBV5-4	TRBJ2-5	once	TGTGCCAGCAGCCCGGCTAGGACAGGGCAAGAGACCCAGTACTTC	CASSPARTGQETQYF
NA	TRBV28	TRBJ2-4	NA	TGTGCCACTGGGGCGATCATCAGGGACATTCAGTACTTC	CATGAIIRDIQYF
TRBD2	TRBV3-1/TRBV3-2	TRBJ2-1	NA	TGTGCCAGCAGCCACCCGGGACTAGCGGGTAATGAGCAGTTCTTC	CASSHPGLAGNEQFF
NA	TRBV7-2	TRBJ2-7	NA	TGTGCCAGCAGCGCCCGGACTGGGAGCTCCTACGAGCAGTACTTC	CASSARTGSSYEQYF